The 30 T cell receptor beta chains given below trace back to one sample, sequenced in a study of blood T cell repertoires in COVID-19. Sequenced by immunoSEQ multiplex PCR; TCRdb stores in-frame clones only, minus some. In the table there are 200,000 to 250,000 clones, around 83% of which are singletons. Sequencing input: peripheral blood. The source is a woman aged 45-65 years with acute or convalescent COVID-19.

Points on this clone: The sample holds other DNA sequences that translate to the same CDR3. The rearrangement joins TRBV19 to TRBJ2-1; D may be TRBD2 (6 bases). Germline CDR1 LNHDA, CDR2 SQIVND (reference sequence). This CDR3 has 15 residues. The V and J ends lost 6 bases and 0 bases respectively, with 12 bases between them. The CDR3 loop reads CASRTSGPSYNEQFF. In DNA, the CDR3 is TGTGCCAGTAGGACAAGCGGGCCCTCCTACAATGAGCAGTTCTTC.

The V call is TRBV5-1, the J call TRBJ2-3, with unresolved D. The CDR3 consists of 16 residues. With 0 bases removed from V and 1 base from J, the gap between germline ends came to 12 bases. Per the germline V gene, CDR1 is SGHRS and CDR2 is YFSETQ. The DNA for the CDR3 is TGCGCCAGCAGCTTGGACTTAACAGCACGCACAGATACGCAGTATTTT. Residues: CASSLDLTARTDTQYF. The full variable domain, rest sourced from reference TRBV5-1 and TRBJ2-3, is KAGVTQTPRYLIKTRGQQVTLSCSPISGHRSVSWYQQTPGQGLQFLFEYFSETQRNKGNFPGRFSGRQFSNSRSEMNVSTLELGDSALYLCASSLDLTARTDTQYFGPGTRLTVL.

The chain is built from TRBV28 and TRBJ2-1; TRBD2 matches 7 bases. The V and J ends lost 3 bases and 2 bases, in that order; junction bases with no gene match: 7. In germline, CDR1 is MDHEN, CDR2 SYDVKM. CDR3 size: 16 residues. In DNA, the CDR3 is TGTGCCAGCAGTTTGGGAGGGAGGAGCCCCTACAATGAGCAGTTCTTC. This gives the protein CASSLGGRSPYNEQFF.

V is TRBV7-3 and J is TRBJ2-2; 8 bases are a match to TRBD1. CDR3 length: 17 residues. V was clipped by 0 bases and J by 4 bases; unmatched bases: 7. Germline CDR1 is SGHTA and CDR2 is FQGTGA. CDR3 amino acids: CASSLTGQGAVTGELFF. The DNA for the CDR3 is TGTGCCAGCAGCTTAACCGGGCAGGGGGCGGTCACCGGGGAGCTGTTTTTT.

The table lists this clone with a few counts. This chain connects TRBV5-6 to TRBJ2-5, with 8 bases matching TRBD1. V trimming: 0 bases; J trimming: 5 bases; junction bases outside the gene matches: 6. This CDR3 region has 15 residues. Per germline, CDR1 SGHDT and CDR2 YYEEEE. As DNA, the CDR3 is TGTGCCAGCAGCTTGGAGGTCAGGGGGCTGGAGACCCAGTACTTC. It translates to CASSLEVRGLETQYF.

V is TRBV7-2 and J is TRBJ2-1; D possibly corresponds to TRBD2 (7 bases). Germline V gives CDR1 SGHTA, CDR2 FQGNSA. CDR3 length: 15 residues. Trimming pared 0 bases from V and 8 bases from J, leaving 14 bases between. The CDR3: CASSLARGLADEQFF. The CDR3 coding sequence is TGTGCCAGCAGCTTAGCCAGGGGCCTAGCGGATGAGCAGTTCTTC.

This sequence joins TRBV30 and TRBJ2-3; the match to TRBD1 covers 10 bases. J lost 2 bases, V lost 3 bases, and 2 bases had no gene match. Germline V gives CDR1 GTSNPN, CDR2 SVGIG (reference sequence). This CDR3 region has 14 residues. The CDR3: CAWRTGGNTDTQYF. CDR3 in DNA: TGTGCCTGGAGGACAGGGGGCAACACAGATACGCAGTATTTT.

This chain links TRBV7-2 with TRBJ1-2; 9 bases match TRBD1. Germline V gives CDR1 SGHTA, CDR2 FQGNSA. The CDR3 is 14 residues long. V was pared by 5 bases and J by 7 bases, with 8 bases of the junction left unmatched. The CDR3 protein is CASSQRDRAGGYTF. DNA of the CDR3: TGTGCCAGCAGCCAACGGGACAGGGCTGGTGGCTACACCTTC.

J is TRBJ1-1 and V is TRBV28, with D possibly matching TRBD1 (6 bases). The V and J ends lost 5 bases and 3 bases respectively, with 16 bases between them. Per the germline V gene, CDR1 is MDHEN and CDR2 is SYDVKM. The CDR3 has 15 amino acids. The CDR3 loop reads CASSAPVGGHTEAFF. CDR3 in DNA: TGTGCCAGCAGTGCCCCTGTGGGGGGGCACACTGAAGCTTTCTTT.

The chain uses TRBV27 and TRBJ2-2, with no clear D. The CDR3 length is 14 residues. Trimming shortened V by 7 bases and J by 0 bases, and 9 bases separated the two germline ends. CDR1 MNHEY and CDR2 SMNVEV come from the germline V gene (reference sequence). CDR3 in amino acids: CASKWQANTGELFF. DNA of the CDR3: TGTGCCAGCAAATGGCAGGCGAACACCGGGGAGCTGTTTTTT.

The genes are TRBV5-1 and TRBJ2-1; a weak D match, TRBD2 (6 bases). V was cut by 0 bases and J by 7 bases, with 17 bases left in between. CDR3 length: 16 amino acids. Germline loops: CDR1 SGHRS, CDR2 YFSETQ. CDR3 residues: CASSLEQFGGVNEQFF. The CDR3 coding sequence is TGCGCCAGCAGCTTGGAACAGTTCGGAGGGGTAAATGAGCAGTTCTTC.

The chain has TRBV7-9 and TRBJ1-2; weak D call: TRBD1 (5 bases). From germline, CDR1 is SEHNR and CDR2 FQNEAQ (reference sequence). The CDR3 runs 13 residues. V lost 5 bases, J lost 4 bases, and 11 bases lay in between. CDR3 nucleotide sequence: TGTGCCAGCAGCCTTGACAGAATCTATGGCTACACCTTC. Protein: CASSLDRIYGYTF.

This chain uses TRBV5-1 with TRBJ2-7; 10 nucleotides agree with TRBD1. CDR1 SGHRS and CDR2 YFSETQ come from the germline V gene. Unmatched junction bases numbered 9, after V lost 7 bases and J lost 5 bases. The CDR3 has 14 residues. The CDR3 DNA sequence: TGCGCCAGCGGTCGGACAGGGGGAGAGGACGAGCAGTACTTC. The encoded protein is CASGRTGGEDEQYF.

This clone was picked up a small number of times. Other nucleotide sequences from this sample produce the same CDR3. This chain uses TRBV7-2 with TRBJ2-3; TRBD1 matches 11 bases. The CDR3 sequence is 15 residues long. CDR1 is SGHTA and CDR2 is FQGNSA in the germline V gene. V lost 5 bases and J lost 4; bases outside the gene matches: 5. This CDR3 reads CASSLDRGQADTQYF. CDR3 nucleotides: TGTGCCAGCAGCCTGGACAGGGGGCAGGCAGATACGCAGTATTTT.

The CDR3 loop is CASSLDRGHFNEQYF. CDR3 in DNA: TGTGCCAGCAGCCTTGACAGGGGACATTTCAACGAGCAGTACTTC. This chain joins TRBV5-5 and TRBJ2-7, with 8 bases fitting TRBD1. With V trimmed by 4 bases and J by 5 bases, 11 bases remained unmatched. From germline, CDR1 is SGHKS and CDR2 YYEKEE (reference sequence). This CDR3 is 15 amino acids long.

This chain connects TRBV5-1 to TRBJ2-7; 11 bases align to TRBD1. After removal of 0 bases from V and 3 bases from J, the junction contained 5 bases not matched to a gene. This CDR3 is built from 16 residues. Germline V lookup: CDR1 SGHRS, CDR2 YFSETQ. CDR3 DNA sequence: TGCGCCAGCAGCTTGGAAGGGACAGGGGGAATCTACGAGCAGTACTTC. Its protein is CASSLEGTGGIYEQYF.

The chain links TRBV10-3 to TRBJ1-1, with unresolved D. Germline V gene data show CDR1 as ENHRY and CDR2 as SYGVKD. The CDR3 totals 12 residues. V lost 7 bases and J lost 5, with 11 bases in between. For the CDR3, the DNA is TGTGCCATCACCTCGGGAGGGACTGAAGCTTTCTTT. Protein sequence: CAITSGGTEAFF.

This chain links TRBV4-2 with TRBJ1-2, with 10 bases identical to TRBD1. Germline-derived CDR1 and CDR2 are LGHNA and YNFKEQ. V was pared by 8 bases and J by 6 bases, with 12 bases of the junction left unmatched. The length of the CDR3 is 15 residues. The CDR3 coding sequence is TGTGCCAGCGCGAAGATCGGGACAGGGGACGATGGCTACACCTTC. Its translation is CASAKIGTGDDGYTF.

The rearrangement joins TRBV7-2 to TRBJ2-2; 7 nucleotides line up with TRBD1. V trimming: 3 bases; J trimming: 3 bases; junction bases outside the gene matches: 1. The CDR3 is 14 residues long. Germline V CDR1 and CDR2: SGHTA, FQGNSA. The CDR3 reads CASSLDRYTGELFF. The CDR3 bases are TGTGCCAGCAGCTTGGACAGGTACACCGGGGAGCTGTTTTTT.

The gene calls are TRBV4-2 and TRBJ1-4; 8 bases are a match to TRBD1. V dropped 0 bases and J dropped 6; count of bases not matched to a gene: 6. This CDR3 comprises 16 residues. Germline V gene sequence: CDR1 LGHNA, CDR2 YNFKEQ. In DNA, the CDR3 is TGTGCCAGCAGCCAAGAGTTGAGACAGGGGCATGAAAAACTGTTTTTT. This encodes CASSQELRQGHEKLFF.

The J gene is TRBJ2-5, the V gene TRBV11-2; D uncertain. V was pared by 2 bases and J by 5 bases, with 9 bases between. Germline CDR1 is SGHAT and CDR2 is FQNNGV. This CDR3 spans 13 amino acids. Here the CDR3 DNA reads TGTGCCAGCAGCTTACGGGTTAGTGAGACCCAGTACTTC. Translated, it gives CASSLRVSETQYF. Based on the CDR3 plus reference TRBV11-2 and TRBJ2-5, the full variable domain is EAGVAQSPRYKIIEKRQSVAFWCNPISGHATLYWYQQILGQGPKLLIQFQNNGVVDDSQLPKDRFSAERLKGVDSTLKIQPAKLEDSAVYLCASSLRVSETQYFGPGTRLLVL.

This chain links TRBV10-1 with TRBJ1-2; tentatively, D is TRBD1 (5 bases). The V end lost 0 bases, the J end lost 6 bases, and 11 bases lay between the germline ends. Germline CDR1 reads WNHNN; CDR2 reads SYGVQD (reference sequence). The CDR3 length is 14 residues. The CDR3 region is CASSESGGIDGYTF. In DNA form, the CDR3 reads TGCGCCAGCAGTGAGTCGGGGGGAATTGATGGCTACACCTTC.

The rearrangement links TRBV5-1 to TRBJ2-3, with no clear D. Germline lookup yields CDR1 SGHRS and CDR2 YFSETQ. This CDR3 has 14 residues. Deletions cut 1 base from V and 2 bases from J, with 8 bases between. Here the CDR3 reads CASSLIEATDTQYF. The CDR3 nucleotides are TGCGCCAGCAGCTTGATTGAGGCCACAGATACGCAGTATTTT.

This clone was seen just once. The rearrangement links TRBV6-5 to TRBJ1-5; D not resolved. The V gene lost 6 bases and the J gene lost 5 bases, with 8 bases spanning the gap. This CDR3 has 12 amino acids. Germline values: CDR1 MNHEY, CDR2 SVGAGI. The chain's CDR3 is CASREGDQPQHF. For the CDR3, the DNA is TGTGCCAGCAGGGAGGGAGATCAGCCCCAGCATTTT.

This clone was counted a few times. The V call is TRBV6-5, the J call TRBJ1-1, with D possibly TRBD1 on 5 matching bases. CDR1 and CDR2 from the germline V gene are MNHEY and SVGAGI. The CDR3 covers 15 residues. The V and J ends lost 6 bases and 0 bases respectively, with 14 bases between them. DNA of the CDR3: TGTGCCAGCAGCGGGACTAGACAGCTGAACACTGAAGCTTTCTTT. Translation: CASSGTRQLNTEAFF.

The V gene is TRBV28, the J gene TRBJ1-3, with D perhaps matching TRBD1 (6 bases). Germline V gene lookup returns CDR1 MDHEN and CDR2 SYDVKM. This CDR3 spans 15 amino acids. V gave up 4 bases and J gave up 6 bases, with 16 bases separating them. The CDR3 protein is CASSSTAGVENTIYF. The CDR3 bases are TGTGCCAGCAGTTCAACAGCAGGGGTTGAAAACACCATATATTTT.

The V call is TRBV11-3, the J call TRBJ1-3; TRBD1 is a possible D gene (5 bases). CDR3 length: 16 amino acids. Trimming pared 3 bases from V and 2 bases from J, leaving 14 bases between. The V gene's germline CDR1 is SGHNT and CDR2 YENEEA. The CDR3 here is CASSFYLGHTGNTIYF. CDR3 DNA: TGTGCCAGCAGCTTTTATCTGGGGCACACTGGAAACACCATATATTTT.

This chain uses TRBV27 with TRBJ1-1; D is unclear. The V end was cut by 8 bases, the J end by 3 bases, with 16 bases between. Per the germline V gene, CDR1 is MNHEY and CDR2 is SMNVEV (reference sequence). The CDR3 is made up of 14 amino acids. CDR3 region: CASRRTGWDTEAFF. CDR3 DNA sequence: TGTGCCAGCCGACGGACGGGATGGGACACTGAAGCTTTCTTT.

V is TRBV7-8 and J is TRBJ2-3; 15 positions agree with TRBD2. The CDR3 is made up of 18 amino acids. The V gene's germline CDR1 is SGHVS and CDR2 FQNEAQ. V gave up 4 bases and J gave up 0 bases; unmatched junction bases: 5. The CDR3 sequence is CASSWPGLAGGSTDTQYF. The CDR3 DNA is TGTGCCAGCAGCTGGCCGGGACTAGCGGGAGGTAGCACAGATACGCAGTATTTT.

The rearrangement joins TRBV2 to TRBJ2-1, with D perhaps matching TRBD2 (6 bases). Per germline, CDR1 SNHLY and CDR2 FYNNEI. The CDR3 loop spans 14 amino acids. V was pared by 6 bases and J by 6 bases, with 15 bases between. The CDR3, as DNA: TGTGCCAGCAGGGGAGGCGGTGGATCCAATGAGCAGTTCTTC. Its translation: CASRGGGGSNEQFF.